The sequence of this T cell receptor (beta chain) was determined in a study of OX40 agonist ivuxolimab in advanced cancers. Study-wide points: At 0.1 to 3.0 mg/kg and by week 6, CD4+ and CD8+ T cells in the blood had expanded clonally. The average count of expanded clones was higher among CD8+ T cells than among CD4+.

A note on this clone: Its antigen is unknown.

Germline V gene sequence: CDR1 MGHRA, CDR2 YSYEKL. V was clipped by 3 bases and J by 4 bases, with 19 bases between them. The CDR3 extends over 17 amino acids. The data were produced by immunoSEQ multiplex PCR, yet TCRdb's version contains in-frame clones alone and is incomplete. Of tens of thousands of clones in the sample, about 82% were seen once. Autoimmune disease history or systemic immunosuppression excluded patients. This specimen consisted of CD4+ or CD8+ T cells sorted from blood, obtained in a trial of the OX40 agonist ivuxolimab. The clonotype was recovered from an adult with an advanced solid tumor such as melanoma, head and neck, liver or kidney cancer. This rearrangement joins TRBV4-1 to TRBJ1-3, with D uncertain. CDR3 loop: CASSHQLSLIRGNTIYF. In DNA, the CDR3 is TGCGCCAGCAGCCACCAGCTTAGCCTTATTCGCGGAAACACCATATATTTT.